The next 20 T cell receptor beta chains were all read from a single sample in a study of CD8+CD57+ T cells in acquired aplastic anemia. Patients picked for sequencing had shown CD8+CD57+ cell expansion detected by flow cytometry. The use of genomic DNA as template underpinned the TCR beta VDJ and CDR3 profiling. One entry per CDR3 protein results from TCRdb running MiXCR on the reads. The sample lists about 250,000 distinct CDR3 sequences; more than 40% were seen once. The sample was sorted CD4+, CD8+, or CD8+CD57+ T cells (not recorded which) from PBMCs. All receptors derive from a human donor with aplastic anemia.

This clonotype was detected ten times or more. The CDR3 region is CASSLNRQGTNEKLFF. The CDR3, as DNA: TGCGCCAGCAGCTTGAATAGACAGGGGACGAATGAAAAACTGTTTTTT. The chain employs TRBV5-1 and TRBJ1-4; 8 positions match TRBD1. The CDR3 runs 16 residues. CDR1 is SGHRS and CDR2 is YFSETQ in the germline V gene. V lost 1 base, J lost 5 bases, and 7 bases stayed unmatched. The full variable domain, completed using reference TRBV5-1 and TRBJ1-4, is KAGVTQTPRYLIKTRGQQVTLSCSPISGHRSVSWYQQTPGQGLQFLFEYFSETQRNKGNFPGRFSGRQFSNSRSEMNVSTLELGDSALYLCASSLNRQGTNEKLFFGSGTQLSVL.

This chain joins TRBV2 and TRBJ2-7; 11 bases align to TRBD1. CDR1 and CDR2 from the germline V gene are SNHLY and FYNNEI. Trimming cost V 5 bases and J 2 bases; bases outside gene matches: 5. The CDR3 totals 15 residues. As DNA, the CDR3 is TGTGCCAGCAGTCGGGACAGGGGGAGGACCTACGAGCAGTACTTC. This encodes CASSRDRGRTYEQYF.

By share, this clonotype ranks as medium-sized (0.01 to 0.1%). CDR3 sequence reads: CASSATGDRTEAFF. CDR3 in DNA: TGTGCCAGCAGTGCCACCGGGGACAGGACGGAAGCTTTCTTT. The rearrangement links TRBV6-4 to TRBJ1-1, with TRBD1 matching 8 bases. The junction had 9 bases not matched to a gene; V was cut back by 4 bases and J by 8 bases. The CDR3 runs to 14 residues. Germline-derived CDR1 and CDR2 are MRHNA and SNTAGT.

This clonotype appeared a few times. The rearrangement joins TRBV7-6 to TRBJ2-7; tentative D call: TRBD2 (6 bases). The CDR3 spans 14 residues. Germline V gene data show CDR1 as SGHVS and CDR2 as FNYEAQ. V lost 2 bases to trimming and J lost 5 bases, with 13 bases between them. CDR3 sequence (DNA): TGTGCCAGCAGCTTATTGCCGGGGGTCGACGAGCAGTACTTC. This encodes CASSLLPGVDEQYF.

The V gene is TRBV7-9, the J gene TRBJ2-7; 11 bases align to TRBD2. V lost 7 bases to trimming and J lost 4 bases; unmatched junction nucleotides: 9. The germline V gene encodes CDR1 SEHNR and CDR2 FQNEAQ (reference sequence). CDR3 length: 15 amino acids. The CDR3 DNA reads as TGTGCCAGCACCCTAGAACTAGCGGGAGATTACGAGCAGTACTTC. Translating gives CASTLELAGDYEQYF.

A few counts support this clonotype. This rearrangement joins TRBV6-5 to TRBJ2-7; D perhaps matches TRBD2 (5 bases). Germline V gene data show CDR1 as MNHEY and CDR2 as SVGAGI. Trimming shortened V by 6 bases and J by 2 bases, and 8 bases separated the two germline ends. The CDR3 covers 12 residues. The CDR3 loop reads CASRDFTYEQYF. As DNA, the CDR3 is TGTGCCAGCAGGGACTTTACCTACGAGCAGTACTTC.

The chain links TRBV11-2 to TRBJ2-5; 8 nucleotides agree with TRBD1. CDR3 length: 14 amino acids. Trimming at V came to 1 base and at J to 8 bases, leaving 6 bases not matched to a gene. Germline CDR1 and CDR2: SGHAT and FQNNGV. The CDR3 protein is CASSLVGDRGTQYF. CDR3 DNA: TGTGCCAGCAGCTTAGTAGGTGACAGGGGAACCCAGTACTTC.

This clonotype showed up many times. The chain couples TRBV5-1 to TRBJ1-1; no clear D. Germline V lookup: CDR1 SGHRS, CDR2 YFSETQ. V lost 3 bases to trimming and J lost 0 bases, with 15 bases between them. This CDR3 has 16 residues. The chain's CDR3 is CASSYGRAGMNTEAFF. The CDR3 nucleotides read TGCGCCAGCAGCTACGGCCGAGCGGGCATGAACACTGAAGCTTTCTTT. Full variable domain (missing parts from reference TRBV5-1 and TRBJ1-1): KAGVTQTPRYLIKTRGQQVTLSCSPISGHRSVSWYQQTPGQGLQFLFEYFSETQRNKGNFPGRFSGRQFSNSRSEMNVSTLELGDSALYLCASSYGRAGMNTEAFFGQGTRLTVV.

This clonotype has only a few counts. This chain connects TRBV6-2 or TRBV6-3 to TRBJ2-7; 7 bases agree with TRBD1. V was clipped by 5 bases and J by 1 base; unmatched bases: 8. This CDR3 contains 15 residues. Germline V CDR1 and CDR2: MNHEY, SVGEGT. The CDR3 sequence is CASSGGDSESYEQYF. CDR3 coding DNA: TGTGCCAGCAGTGGTGGGGACAGCGAATCCTACGAGCAGTACTTC.

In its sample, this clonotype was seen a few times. The DNA of the CDR3 is TGTGCCAGCAGGCCTCCCAGACTAGGATTGGGCAATGAGCAGTTCTTC. Translation: CASRPPRLGLGNEQFF. The genes are TRBV2 and TRBJ2-1, with a tentative D call TRBD2 (6 bases). The germline V gene has CDR1 SNHLY and CDR2 FYNNEI. V lost 6 bases, J lost 6 bases, and 21 bases lay in between. The CDR3 spans 16 residues.

This chain's CDR3 is CASRRTGTINTDTQYF. The CDR3 DNA is TGTGCCAGCAGGCGGACCGGGACAATTAACACAGATACGCAGTATTTT. This chain uses TRBV4-2 with TRBJ2-3; weak D call: TRBD1 (6 bases). CDR3 length equals 16 residues. V gave up 6 bases and J gave up 2 bases, with 18 bases separating them. Germline V gives CDR1 LGHNA, CDR2 YNFKEQ.

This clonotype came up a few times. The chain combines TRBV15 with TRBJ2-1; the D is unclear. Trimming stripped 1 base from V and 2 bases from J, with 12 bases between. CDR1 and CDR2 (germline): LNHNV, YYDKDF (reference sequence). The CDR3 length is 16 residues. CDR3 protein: CATSRVLVDPYNEQFF. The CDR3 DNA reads TGTGCCACCAGCAGAGTATTAGTAGATCCCTACAATGAGCAGTTCTTC.

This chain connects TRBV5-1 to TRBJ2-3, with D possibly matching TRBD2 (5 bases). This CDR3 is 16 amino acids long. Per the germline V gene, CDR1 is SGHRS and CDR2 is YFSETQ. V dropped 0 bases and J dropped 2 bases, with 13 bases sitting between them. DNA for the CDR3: TGCGCCAGCAGCTTGGGTCTAGCAGTCTACACAGATACGCAGTATTTT. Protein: CASSLGLAVYTDTQYF. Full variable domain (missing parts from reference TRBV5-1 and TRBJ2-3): KAGVTQTPRYLIKTRGQQVTLSCSPISGHRSVSWYQQTPGQGLQFLFEYFSETQRNKGNFPGRFSGRQFSNSRSEMNVSTLELGDSALYLCASSLGLAVYTDTQYFGPGTRLTVL.

CDR3 coding DNA: TGCAGCATAAACAGCCAATTTGGACAGGGCTCCTACGAGCAGTACTTC. Translated: CSINSQFGQGSYEQYF. V is TRBV29-1 and J is TRBJ2-7; the match to TRBD1 covers 8 bases. CDR1 is SQVTM, CDR2 ANQGSEA, per germline. The CDR3 spans 16 residues. With 8 bases clipped from V and 0 bases from J, the junction kept 15 bases outside the gene matches.

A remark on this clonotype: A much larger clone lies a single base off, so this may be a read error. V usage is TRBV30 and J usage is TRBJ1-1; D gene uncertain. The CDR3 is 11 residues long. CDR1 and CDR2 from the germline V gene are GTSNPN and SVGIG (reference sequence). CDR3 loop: CAWSYGPDAFF. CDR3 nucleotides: TGTGCCTGGAGTTATGGGCCTGACGCTTTCTTT.

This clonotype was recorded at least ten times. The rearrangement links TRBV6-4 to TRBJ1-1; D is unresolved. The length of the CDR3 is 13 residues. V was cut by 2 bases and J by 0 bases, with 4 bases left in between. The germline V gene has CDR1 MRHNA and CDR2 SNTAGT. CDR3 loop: CASSDRVNTEAFF. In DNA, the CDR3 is TGTGCCAGCAGTGACAGGGTGAACACTGAAGCTTTCTTT.

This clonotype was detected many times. CDR3 DNA: TGTGCCAGCAGCTTAGCGCCCCAGGGGTCCTACGAGCAGTACTTC. Translated, it gives CASSLAPQGSYEQYF. The rearrangement links TRBV7-9 to TRBJ2-7, with D possibly being TRBD1 (6 bases). CDR1 and CDR2 (germline): SEHNR, FQNEAQ (reference sequence). Trimming removed 0 bases from V and 1 base from J, with 10 bases in between. CDR3 length: 15 amino acids.

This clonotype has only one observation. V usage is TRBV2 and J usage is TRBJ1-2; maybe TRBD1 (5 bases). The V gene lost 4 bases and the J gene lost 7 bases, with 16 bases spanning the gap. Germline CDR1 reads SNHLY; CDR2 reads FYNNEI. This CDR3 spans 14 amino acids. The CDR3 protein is CASSAQVSGGGYTF. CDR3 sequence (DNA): TGTGCCAGCAGTGCACAGGTCAGTGGCGGTGGCTACACCTTC.

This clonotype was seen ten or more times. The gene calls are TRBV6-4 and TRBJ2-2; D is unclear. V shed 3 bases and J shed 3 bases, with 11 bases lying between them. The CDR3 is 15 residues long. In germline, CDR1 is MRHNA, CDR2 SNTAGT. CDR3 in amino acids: CASSEVSDYTGELFF. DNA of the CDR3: TGTGCCAGCAGTGAAGTTAGTGATTACACCGGGGAGCTGTTTTTT.

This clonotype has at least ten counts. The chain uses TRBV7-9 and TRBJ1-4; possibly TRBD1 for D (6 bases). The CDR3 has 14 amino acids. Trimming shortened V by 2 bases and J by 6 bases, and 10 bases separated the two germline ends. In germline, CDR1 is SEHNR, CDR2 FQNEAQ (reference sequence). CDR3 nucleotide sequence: TGTGCCAGCAGCTTAATGGACAGCCATGAAAAACTGTTTTTT. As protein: CASSLMDSHEKLFF.